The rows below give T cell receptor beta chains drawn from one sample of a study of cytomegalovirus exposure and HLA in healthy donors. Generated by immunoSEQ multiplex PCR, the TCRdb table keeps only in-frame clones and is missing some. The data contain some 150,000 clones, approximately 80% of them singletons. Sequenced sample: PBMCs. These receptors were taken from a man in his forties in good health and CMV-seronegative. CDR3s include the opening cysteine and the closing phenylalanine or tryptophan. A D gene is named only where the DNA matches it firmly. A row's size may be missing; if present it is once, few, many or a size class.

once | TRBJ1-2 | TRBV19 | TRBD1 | TGTGCCAGTAGTATAGATAGGTGGACAGGCTATGGCTACACCTTC | CASSIDRWTGYGYTF
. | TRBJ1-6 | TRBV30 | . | TGTGCCTGGAGTGCCCTCTACTCAGGACCCCGGGGTTCACCCCTCCACTTT | CAWSALYSGPRGSPLHF
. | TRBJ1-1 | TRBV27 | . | TGTGCCAGCAGCCAGGGGAACACTGAAGCTTTCTTT | CASSQGNTEAFF
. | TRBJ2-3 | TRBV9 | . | TGTGCCAGCAGCGTAGAGATAGTGGTGGATACGCAGTATTTT | CASSVEIVVDTQYF
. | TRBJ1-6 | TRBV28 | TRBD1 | TGTGCCAGCAGCCCCCGGTTGGGACAGAATTCACCCCTCCACTTT | CASSPRLGQNSPLHF
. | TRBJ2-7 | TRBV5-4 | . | TGTGCCAGCAGCTTGGCAGGAACCTACGAGCAGTACTTC | CASSLAGTYEQYF
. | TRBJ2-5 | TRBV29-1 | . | TGCAGCGTAACAATGGAGACCCAGTACTTC | CSVTMETQYF
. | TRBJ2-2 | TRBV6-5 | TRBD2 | TGTGCCAGCAGTTACACCGGGACTAGCGGCCGGAGGGAGCTGTTTTTT | CASSYTGTSGRRELFF
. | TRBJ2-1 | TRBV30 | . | TGTGCCTGGAGTGTACTAACGGGGTACAATGAGCAGTTCTTC | CAWSVLTGYNEQFF
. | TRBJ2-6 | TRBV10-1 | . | TGCGCCAGCAGTGGGCCTGGGGCCAACGTCCTGACTTTC | CASSGPGANVLTF
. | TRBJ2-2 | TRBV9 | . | TGTGCCAGCAGTCGTAGGGGGGGTGAAACCGGGGAGCTGTTTTTT | CASSRRGGETGELFF
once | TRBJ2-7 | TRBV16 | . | TGTGCCAGCAGCCAATCTGGCGGTAACGAGCAGTACTTC | CASSQSGGNEQYF
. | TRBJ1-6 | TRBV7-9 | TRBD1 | TGTGCCAGCAGCAGACGGACAGGGTTGGATAATTCACCCCTCCACTTT | CASSRRTGLDNSPLHF
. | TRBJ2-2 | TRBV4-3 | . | TGCGCCAGCAGCGCACATTCAGGGGTGGATGCCGGGGAGCTGTTTTTT | CASSAHSGVDAGELFF
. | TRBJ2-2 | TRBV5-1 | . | TGCGCCAGCAGCTTGGGAGAGAACACCGGGGAGCTGTTTTTT | CASSLGENTGELFF
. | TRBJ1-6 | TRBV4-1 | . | TGCGCCAGCAGCCAAGAGGACAGAATGACTAATTCACCCCTCCACTTT | CASSQEDRMTNSPLHF
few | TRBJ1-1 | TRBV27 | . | TGTGCCAGCAGTTTAGCCCGGCAGGGGAACACTGAAGCTTTCTTT | CASSLARQGNTEAFF
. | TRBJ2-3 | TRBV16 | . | TGTGCCAGCAGCCACAGGGTAACAGATACGCAGTATTTT | CASSHRVTDTQYF
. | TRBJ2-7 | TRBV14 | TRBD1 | TGTGCCAGCAGCCCACCCACTGACAGGGTCGAGCAGTACTTC | CASSPPTDRVEQYF
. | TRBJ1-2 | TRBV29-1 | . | TGCAGCGTTGAAGATCCAGGGCTTAGCGGCTACACCTTC | CSVEDPGLSGYTF
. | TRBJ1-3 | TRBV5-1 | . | TGCGCCAGCAGAAAACAGGTCTCTGGAAACACCATATATTTT | CASRKQVSGNTIYF
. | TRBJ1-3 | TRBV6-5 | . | TGTGCCAGCAGTTACAAAACAGGGCCAGGAAACACCATATATTTT | CASSYKTGPGNTIYF
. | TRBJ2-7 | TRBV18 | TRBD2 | TGTGCCAGCTCACCTGGCGGGGGGGCCTACGAGCAGTACTTC | CASSPGGGAYEQYF
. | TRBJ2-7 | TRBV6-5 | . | TGTGCCAGCAGTTACCTCTACGAGCAGTACTTC | CASSYLYEQYF
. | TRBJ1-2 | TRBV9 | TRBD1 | TGTGCCAGCAGGACCGGACAGGGGATACCAGAGGGCTACACCTTC | CASRTGQGIPEGYTF
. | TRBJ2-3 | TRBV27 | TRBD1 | TGTGCCAGCAGATCCGGGACAGGGGTCACAGATACGCAGTATTTT | CASRSGTGVTDTQYF
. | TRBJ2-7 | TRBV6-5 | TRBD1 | TGTGCCAGCACTCCAGTTAGGGGGCGCGAGTCCGAGCAGTACTTC | CASTPVRGRESEQYF
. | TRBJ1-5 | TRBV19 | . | TGTGCCAGTAGGAGGGCAGGCGAAACTCAGCCCCAGCATTTT | CASRRAGETQPQHF
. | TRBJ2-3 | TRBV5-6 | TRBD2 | TGTGCCAGCAGTTATGGACTAGCGGGGTTGGGCACAGATACGCAGTATTTT | CASSYGLAGLGTDTQYF
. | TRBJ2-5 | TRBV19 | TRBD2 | TGTGCCAGTAGTACACTAGCGGGGGGTTGGGAGACCCAGTACTTC | CASSTLAGGWETQYF
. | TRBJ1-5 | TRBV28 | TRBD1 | TGTGCCAGCAGAACAGGGGGCGCAGGTCAGCCCCAGCATTTT | CASRTGGAGQPQHF
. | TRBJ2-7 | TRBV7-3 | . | TGTGCCAGCAGCAATAGACAGGTTTGCTTC | CASSNRQVCF
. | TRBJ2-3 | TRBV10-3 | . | TGTGCCATCAGTGACAGGGACAATACGCAGTATTTT | CAISDRDNTQYF
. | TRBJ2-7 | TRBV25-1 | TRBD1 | TGTGCCAGCAGCCTCGCCGGACAGGGCCACGAGCAGTACTTC | CASSLAGQGHEQYF
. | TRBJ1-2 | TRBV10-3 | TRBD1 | TGTGCCATCAGTATAGGACAGGAGGGGACCTCTGGCTACACCTTC | CAISIGQEGTSGYTF
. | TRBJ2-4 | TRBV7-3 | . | TGTGCCAGCAGCTTACTCCCCGGCATTCAGTACTTC | CASSLLPGIQYF
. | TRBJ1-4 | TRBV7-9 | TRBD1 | TGTGCCAGCAGCTTAGGGACAGGGGCAACTAATGAAAAACTGTTTTTT | CASSLGTGATNEKLFF
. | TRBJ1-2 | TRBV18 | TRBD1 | TGTGCCAGCTCGCCCGGGACAGTGGAAGGCTACACCTTC | CASSPGTVEGYTF
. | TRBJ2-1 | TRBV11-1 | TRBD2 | TGTGCCAGCAGCTCGGGACTAGCGGGGGGCGCCTACAATGAGCAGTTCTTC | CASSSGLAGGAYNEQFF
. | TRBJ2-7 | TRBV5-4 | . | TGTGCCAGCAGCTTGGTTGCGGGGTTAGGCTACGAGCAGTACTTC | CASSLVAGLGYEQYF
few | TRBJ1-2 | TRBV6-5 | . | TGTGCCAGCAGTTACGAGGGGGCTAACTATGGCTACACCTTC | CASSYEGANYGYTF
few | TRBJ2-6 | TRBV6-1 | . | TGTGCCAGCAGTGACAGTACCTCTGGGGCCAACGTCCTGACTTTC | CASSDSTSGANVLTF
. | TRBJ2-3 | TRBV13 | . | TGTGCCAGCAGCTCAACAGGAATCCTTTTAAACACAGATACGCAGTATTTT | CASSSTGILLNTDTQYF
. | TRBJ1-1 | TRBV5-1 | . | TGCGCCAGCAGCTTACGGGGGGTTAGCACTGAAGCTTTCTTT | CASSLRGVSTEAFF
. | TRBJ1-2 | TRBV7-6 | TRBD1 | TGTGCCAGCAGCTCAGGGCTACAGGGGGCGCGTACCTTC | CASSSGLQGARTF